One TCR beta chain is described in this entry. What it binds is not known. This sample is part of a study of human T cells and chemical hapten exposure. Overall study findings and caveats: Once DPC sensitization occurred, TCRs above 1 in 1000 frequency showed no change. All donors were alopecia patients, so their immunity may differ from that of healthy people.

Described time point: patch test 1, 2 weeks after DPC sensitization. The treatment denotes: therapeutic diphenylcyclopropenone sensitization with weekly scalp DPC. Prior to application of each patch test, blood was drawn. What the library attached to individual cDNA molecules were unique molecular identifiers. Each CDR3 protein gets one entry after TCRdb re-called the RACE reads with MiXCR. The sample holds about 74,000 distinct CDR3 sequences, 25% to 40% seen once. This specimen was whole blood, taken in connection with sensitization to the hapten diphenylcyclopropenone (DPC). The receptor comes from a man aged 40-49 years with alopecia areata. Some clones in this sample may be carry-over from other donors' samples.

As DNA, the CDR3 is TGCGCCAGCAGCCTGAGGACTAGCGGGACTTTCACAGATACGCAGTATTTT. Translation: CASSLRTSGTFTDTQYF. The chain links TRBV5-1 to TRBJ2-3; 12 bases are shared with TRBD2. The CDR3 runs 17 residues. The ends lost 4 bases at V and 2 bases at J; junction bases unmatched: 8. Germline CDR1 SGHRS, CDR2 YFSETQ.